This T cell receptor beta chain was captured in a study of blood T cell repertoires in COVID-19. For the study at large: The study drew acute and convalescent COVID-19 samples from the United States, Italy and Spain.

Original processing methods: Reference gene primer amplification in the assay estimated nucleated cell counts. TCRdb keeps only in-frame clones here, not all; method: immunoSEQ multiplex PCR. V and J calls plus clone size are reproduced from that table; the DNA served to infer D and trimming. The sample has 70,000 or so clones, more than 75% seen once. Trimming took 0 bases from V and 2 from J, leaving 18 bases between them. This CDR3 contains 18 residues. Germline values: CDR1 SGHDT, CDR2 YYEEEE. The rearrangement uses TRBV5-6 and TRBJ1-5, with D possibly being TRBD1 (5 bases). This receptor was identified in a human donor in a cohort sampled during active COVID-19. Sample: peripheral blood. The CDR3 here is CASSLAIWGRGGNQPQHF. The CDR3 DNA sequence: TGTGCCAGCAGCTTGGCCATCTGGGGGAGGGGTGGCAATCAGCCCCAGCATTTT.